A single sample gave rise to the 9 T cell receptor beta chains below, sequenced in a study of OX40 agonist ivuxolimab in advanced cancers. Receptor amplification or capture employed the immunoSEQ multiplex PCR assay. TCRdb took over this immuneACCESS table, retaining in-frame rearrangements with V and J assigned. Such tables are incomplete; in checked studies, under half of the missing clones stem from an unresolved V gene, and the remainder is unexplained. The sample table shows about 79,000 clones, and around nine tenths are seen once. The ten largest clones take up over 10% of the sample. Here the sequenced sample was CD4+ or CD8+ T cells sorted from blood, taken in a trial of the OX40 agonist ivuxolimab. The source is an adult with an advanced solid tumor such as melanoma, head and neck, liver or kidney cancer.

The rearrangement links TRBV18 to TRBJ2-5, with TRBD1 identical over 7 bases. The germline V gene has CDR1 KGHSH and CDR2 LQKENI. The CDR3 covers 16 residues. Trimming cost V 1 base and J 3 bases; bases outside gene matches: 8. CDR3 protein: CASSPLTAGTEETQYF. In DNA, the CDR3 is TGTGCCAGCTCACCACTTACCGCCGGGACAGAAGAGACCCAGTACTTC.

V and J are TRBV19 and TRBJ2-3, with TRBD1 as a possible D gene (7 bases). This CDR3 spans 14 amino acids. Trimming took 5 bases from V and 4 from J, leaving 13 bases between them. Germline values: CDR1 LNHDA, CDR2 SQIVND (reference sequence). This CDR3 is CASSPGQRADTQYF. The DNA for the CDR3 is TGTGCCAGTAGTCCGGGACAGCGGGCAGATACGCAGTATTTT.

The chain links TRBV27 to TRBJ2-1; D gene ambiguous. Germline CDR1 is MNHEY and CDR2 is SMNVEV (reference sequence). The V end lost 5 bases, the J end lost 4 bases, and 3 bases lay between the germline ends. The CDR3 is 11 residues long. CDR3 sequence (DNA): TGTGCCAGCAGTCCTTACAATGAGCAGTTCTTC. Translation gives CASSPYNEQFF.

V and J are TRBV7-8 and TRBJ1-1; D uncertain. The ends were cut back, 1 base at V and 5 bases at J, with 20 bases in the middle. This CDR3 has 17 amino acids. Germline V gene data show CDR1 as SGHVS and CDR2 as FQNEAQ. In DNA form, the CDR3 reads TGTGCCAGCAGCTTAGATTACGGAGGGTCCGGAAAGACTGAAGCTTTCTTT. Translating gives CASSLDYGGSGKTEAFF.

This clone was detected only once. The chain carries TRBV13 and TRBJ1-2; D remains ambiguous. The V end lost 0 bases, the J end lost 6 bases, and 11 bases lay between the germline ends. The CDR3 runs to 14 residues. CDR1 and CDR2 from the germline V gene are PRHDT and FYEKMQ (reference sequence). The CDR3 nucleotides read TGTGCCAGCAGCTTAGGGGCGGGTCCAAATGGCTACACCTTC. Its protein is CASSLGAGPNGYTF.

V usage is TRBV6-5 and J usage is TRBJ2-7, with 10 bases matching TRBD2. The germline V gene encodes CDR1 MNHEY and CDR2 SVGAGI. V was pared by 2 bases and J by 3 bases, with 4 bases of the junction left unmatched. The CDR3 contains 15 residues. CDR3 region: CASSYIASGGYEQYF. In DNA, the CDR3 is TGTGCCAGCAGTTACATCGCTAGCGGGGGCTACGAGCAGTACTTC.

The table lists this clone with a few counts. This rearrangement joins TRBV11-1 to TRBJ1-2; no firm D call. The CDR3 has 13 amino acids. Germline lookup yields CDR1 SGHAT and CDR2 FQDESV (reference sequence). Trimming took off 4 bases at V and 4 bases at J, with 10 bases between the two ends. CDR3 region: CASSSHRGYGYTF. The CDR3 coding sequence is TGTGCCAGCAGCTCACACCGGGGCTATGGCTACACCTTC.

This clone came up once. The chain recombines TRBV28 with TRBJ1-2, with D perhaps matching TRBD1 (5 bases). Trimming removed 2 bases at V and 3 bases at J, with 7 bases between. This CDR3 has 13 amino acids. Per the germline V gene, CDR1 is MDHEN and CDR2 is SYDVKM. CDR3 amino acids: CASSLQGHYGYTF. Written as DNA, the CDR3 is TGTGCCAGCAGTTTACAGGGTCACTATGGCTACACCTTC.

The chain carries TRBV10-1 and TRBJ2-2; tentative D call: TRBD2 (6 bases). Trimming pared 7 bases from V and 3 bases from J, leaving 12 bases between. The length of the CDR3 is 14 residues. Germline lookup yields CDR1 WNHNN and CDR2 SYGVQD (reference sequence). CDR3 residues: CASKGSGDTGELFF. The DNA of the CDR3 is TGCGCCAGCAAGGGCTCGGGGGACACCGGGGAGCTGTTTTTT.